These T cell receptor beta chains were read from a single sample in a study of cytomegalovirus exposure and HLA in healthy donors. The table came from immunoSEQ multiplex PCR; TCRdb's copy has only in-frame clones and leaves some out. The sample holds 70,000 to 95,000 clones, over 85% seen once. Specimen: PBMCs. The receptors were gathered from a woman aged 25 to 39 in good health and CMV-seronegative. Each CDR3 is given with its conserved first and last residue. The order of the fields is clone size, J gene, V gene, D gene, CDR3 DNA, CDR3 protein. D genes are given only for firm matches. Size is omitted from some rows. Given values are once, few, many or a class for expanded clones.

once,TRBJ1-2,TRBV6-6,TRBD1,TGTGCCAGCAGTCGCACGACAGGGGAAGACTATGGCTACACCTTC,CASSRTTGEDYGYTF
NA,TRBJ2-1,TRBV7-8,NA,TGTGCCAGCAGCTTAGGGAGAGACCCCTACAATGAGCAGTTCTTC,CASSLGRDPYNEQFF
NA,TRBJ2-1,TRBV6-5,NA,TGTGCCAGCAGTCGAACGATTGGAGGTGAGCAGTTCTTC,CASSRTIGGEQFF
NA,TRBJ1-2,TRBV2,NA,TGTGCCAGCAGTGGAACACGGGGATACAACTATGGCTACACCTTC,CASSGTRGYNYGYTF
NA,TRBJ1-2,TRBV15,TRBD1,TGTGCCACCAGCAGAGCCCGGACAGGGACCAGCTATGGCTACACCTTC,CATSRARTGTSYGYTF
once,TRBJ2-1,TRBV7-2,NA,TGTGCCAGCAGCAGCGAGACGCCGAGCTCCTACAATGAGCAGTTCTTC,CASSSETPSSYNEQFF
NA,TRBJ2-7,TRBV28,TRBD1,TGTGCCAGCAGTTTCCGACAGGGGGCGAACGAGCAGTACTTC,CASSFRQGANEQYF
NA,TRBJ1-1,TRBV28,NA,TGTGCCAGCAGTTTGGGGGGGCAAAAGAACACTGAAGCTTTCTTT,CASSLGGQKNTEAFF
NA,TRBJ1-6,TRBV18,NA,TGTGCCAGCTCACCTGGTAACAGGGCGAGCTCCTATAATTCACCCCTCCACTTT,CASSPGNRASSYNSPLHF
NA,TRBJ2-1,TRBV7-7,NA,TGTGCTAGCAGCGACAGCACGTACAATGAGCAGTTCTTC,CASSDSTYNEQFF
NA,TRBJ2-7,TRBV4-2,NA,TGTGCCAGCAGCCAAGACCAGAGGGAACGTAGTACCTCCTACGAGCAGTACTTC,CASSQDQRERSTSYEQYF
NA,TRBJ2-1,TRBV30,TRBD2,TGTGCCTGGGCGGGACTAGTGCGTTTAAATGAGCAGTTCTTC,CAWAGLVRLNEQFF
NA,TRBJ2-7,TRBV9,TRBD2,TGTGCCAGCAGCGTCGGGACTAGCGGAGAGGGCTACGAGCAGTACTTC,CASSVGTSGEGYEQYF
once,TRBJ2-2,TRBV6-6,NA,TGTGCCAGCAGCCAAGGACAGATCACCGGGGAGCTGTTTTTT,CASSQGQITGELFF
NA,TRBJ1-2,TRBV7-2,NA,TGTGCCAGCAGCCAGACCCTTGTGGGGGCCAGGGACTATGGCTACACCTTC,CASSQTLVGARDYGYTF
NA,TRBJ1-2,TRBV10-3,TRBD1,TGTGCCATCAGCCAGACCGGGACAGTCAACTATGGCTACACCTTC,CAISQTGTVNYGYTF
NA,TRBJ1-2,TRBV6-1,NA,TGTGCCAGCAGCCCCGGACATCGGTCTTATGGCTACACCTTC,CASSPGHRSYGYTF
NA,TRBJ2-7,TRBV10-1,TRBD2,TGCGCCAGCAGCTCCGGACTAGCGGGGGCCCTCTCCTACGAGCAGTACTTC,CASSSGLAGALSYEQYF
NA,TRBJ2-7,TRBV4-3,TRBD1,TGCGCCAGCAGCCAAGATCAGCTGACAGGGGTCTACGAGCAGTACTTC,CASSQDQLTGVYEQYF
NA,TRBJ2-7,TRBV19,NA,TGTGCCAGTAGTATCCCTGGCGGAGGGATCTACGAGCAGTACTTC,CASSIPGGGIYEQYF
NA,TRBJ2-7,TRBV18,TRBD1,TGTGCCAGCTCACCGGACAGGGGCCCCTACGAGCAGTACTTC,CASSPDRGPYEQYF
NA,TRBJ1-1,TRBV19,TRBD1,TGTGCCAGTAGTATGGCTGTCGGGACAGGGAGGACTGAAGCTTTCTTT,CASSMAVGTGRTEAFF
NA,TRBJ2-7,TRBV9,TRBD1,TGTGCCAGCAGCAATCAGCCGGGACAGGGTCTGAGGGAGCAGTACTTC,CASSNQPGQGLREQYF
NA,TRBJ2-1,TRBV18,TRBD2,TGTGCCAGCTCACCTCCGGGACTAGCGGGAAGGGGGGAGCAGTTCTTC,CASSPPGLAGRGEQFF
NA,TRBJ2-7,TRBV5-1,TRBD2,TGCGCCAGCAGGGTACTAGCGGGAGGTGCCTACGAGCAGTACTTC,CASRVLAGGAYEQYF
once,TRBJ2-2,TRBV6-1,NA,TGTGCCAGCAGTGAATGGTTGAGTACCGGGGAGCTGTTTTTT,CASSEWLSTGELFF
NA,TRBJ2-7,TRBV5-4,NA,TGTGCCAGCAGCTTTCAGGGTTCCGACGAGCAGTACTTC,CASSFQGSDEQYF
NA,TRBJ1-2,TRBV4-1,TRBD1,TGCGCCAGCAGCTCCCAGGGGGGCCCCAATGGCTACACCTTC,CASSSQGGPNGYTF
NA,TRBJ1-1,TRBV27,NA,TGTGCCAGCAGTTTAGACAGTACCCATGAAGCTTTCTTT,CASSLDSTHEAFF
NA,TRBJ2-2,TRBV4-3,TRBD2,TGCGCCAGCAGCCAAGAGGGGGGGATCCCCGGGGAGCTGTTTTTT,CASSQEGGIPGELFF
NA,TRBJ2-7,TRBV6-5,TRBD2,TGTGCCACCAGGACTAGCGGTATGGCCTACGAGCAGTACTTC,CATRTSGMAYEQYF
few,TRBJ1-6,TRBV28,NA,TGTGCCAGCAGTTTGACGAGGTCACCCCTCCACTTT,CASSLTRSPLHF
NA,TRBJ2-7,TRBV19,NA,TGTGCCAGTAGTAGGACAGCTTACTACGAGCAGTACTTC,CASSRTAYYEQYF
once,TRBJ2-1,TRBV4-1,NA,TGCGCCAGCAGCCAAGATCGTTGGGGGTCAGGGGTGAATGAGCAGTTCTTC,CASSQDRWGSGVNEQFF
NA,TRBJ1-2,TRBV28,TRBD1,TGTGCCAGCAGTTCGACGGGACAGGCTAACTATGGCTACACCTTC,CASSSTGQANYGYTF
NA,TRBJ2-5,TRBV7-9,NA,TGTGCCAGCAGCTTAGCTAGCGGAAACCAAGAGACCCAGTACTTC,CASSLASGNQETQYF
NA,TRBJ2-1,TRBV7-2,TRBD1,TGTGCCAGCAGCCCCCGTGAGGGGACAGGGGCCAATGAGCAGTTCTTC,CASSPREGTGANEQFF
NA,TRBJ2-1,TRBV5-1,NA,TGCGCCAGCAGCCCTACCATTGACTCGTCCGCATACAATGAGCAGTTCTTC,CASSPTIDSSAYNEQFF
NA,TRBJ1-1,TRBV28,NA,TGTGCCAGCAGTTTCGGTGGGAACACTGAAGCTTTCTTT,CASSFGGNTEAFF
NA,TRBJ1-1,TRBV5-1,TRBD1,TGCGCCTCCTGCCCCGGGACAGGGGAAACTGAAGCTTTCTTT,CASCPGTGETEAFF
NA,TRBJ2-7,TRBV19,NA,TGTGCCAGTAGTGAGGGGGCTAGCGTCGACGAGCAGTACTTC,CASSEGASVDEQYF
NA,TRBJ1-1,TRBV19,NA,TGTGCCAGTAGTAAAGGGAGGGGACTGAACACTGAAGCTTTCTTT,CASSKGRGLNTEAFF